These 15 T cell receptor beta chains share one sample of origin, sequenced in a study of identical twins (dated by TCRdb to the mid-2010s). Libraries were built with 5' RACE. The run used an Illumina HiSeq 2000. Using fastp trimming at Q25 and MiXCR clonotype assembly, TCRdb reanalyzed the public sequencing data and kept in-frame beta chains. Every distinct CDR3 protein forms one entry, paired with its most common genes and DNA. This sample comprises about 520,000 distinct CDR3 sequences, roughly a fifth of them detected only once. In total, the top ten clones hold around 0.91% of the sample. These data were also reused for a study on T cells expressing NK-cell markers.

Input material: CD4+ T cells sorted from blood. The receptors were sampled from a young woman in good health.

This sequence joins TRBV11-2 and TRBJ2-3; D remains unclear. The germline V gene encodes CDR1 SGHAT and CDR2 FQNNGV. The CDR3 is made up of 14 amino acids. Trimming took off 1 base at V and 2 bases at J, with 7 bases between the two ends. Here the CDR3 DNA reads TGTGCCAGCAGCTTAGTTGTGTACACAGATACGCAGTATTTT. This sequence encodes CASSLVVYTDTQYF.

The J gene is TRBJ2-7, the V gene TRBV27; D might be TRBD2 (5 bases). This CDR3 contains 15 residues. Germline CDR1 reads MNHEY; CDR2 reads SMNVEV (reference sequence). V lost 10 bases to trimming and J lost 2 bases, with 21 bases between them. The CDR3 loop is CATHTRAVPPYEQYF. Written as DNA, the CDR3 is TGTGCCACACATACGCGGGCAGTACCCCCCTACGAGCAGTACTTC.

On this clonotype: Sequence at one end of the junction differs from germline and may be a read error. The rearrangement joins TRBV29-1 to TRBJ2-1; 12 bases fit TRBD2. Germline V lookup: CDR1 SQVTM, CDR2 ANQGSEA. The CDR3 runs to 15 residues. The CDR3 DNA follows: TGCAACGTTGATCAACTAGCGGGGGGATTTAATGAGCAGTTCTTC. It encodes CNVDQLAGGFNEQFF.

The V call is TRBV5-1, the J call TRBJ2-7; D possibly uses TRBD1 or TRBD2 (5 bases each). Looked up from germline, CDR1 is SGHRS and CDR2 is YFSETQ. The CDR3 covers 14 residues. V shed 7 bases and J shed 1 base, with 15 bases lying between them. The chain's CDR3 is CASGPRDGSYEQYF. The CDR3 DNA is TGCGCCAGCGGACCACGGGACGGATCCTACGAGCAGTACTTC.

The CDR3 sequence: CSAPQNTEAFF. CDR3 coding DNA: TGCAGTGCCCCGCAGAACACTGAAGCTTTCTTT. The V and J genes are TRBV20-1 and TRBJ1-1; no firm D call. Trimming cost V 6 bases and J 1 base, with 6 bases left between them. CDR1 DFQATT and CDR2 SNEGSKA come from the germline V gene (reference sequence). The CDR3 sequence is 11 residues long.

This clonotype has more than one count but fewer than ten. This chain connects TRBV5-1 to TRBJ1-2, with D hard to call. The germline V gene encodes CDR1 SGHRS and CDR2 YFSETQ. V shed 0 bases and J shed 8 bases, with 14 bases lying between them. CDR3 size: 14 residues. CDR3 bases: TGCGCCAGCAGCTTGGAGCGGCAGAACAGAGGCTACACCTTC. Protein: CASSLERQNRGYTF.

The chain joins TRBV6-5 to TRBJ2-3; perhaps TRBD1 as D (6 bases). V shed 0 bases and J shed 7 bases, with 23 bases lying between them. This CDR3 contains 18 residues. The V gene's germline CDR1 is MNHEY and CDR2 SVGAGI. The CDR3 sequence is CASSYSGPGRTGRNTQYF. In DNA, the CDR3 is TGTGCCAGCAGTTACTCAGGGCCCGGCCGTACAGGGCGAAATACGCAGTATTTT.

The chain employs TRBV5-4 and TRBJ2-1; TRBD2 is a possible D gene (5 bases). Germline CDR1 is SGHNT and CDR2 is YYREEE (reference sequence). The CDR3 has 14 residues. With 4 bases removed from V and 7 bases from J, the gap between germline ends came to 15 bases. The DNA of the CDR3 is TGTGCCAGCAGCCGGGATCGTGGGCTTAATGAGCAGTTCTTC. Translated, it gives CASSRDRGLNEQFF.

In its sample, this clonotype was seen a few times. DNA of the CDR3: TGTGCCAGCAGCAGGGGACTAGCAGACTACAATGAGCAGTTCTTC. It encodes CASSRGLADYNEQFF. The chain uses TRBV11-3 and TRBJ2-1; 9 bases align to TRBD2. The V gene's germline CDR1 is SGHNT and CDR2 YENEEA. Trimming removed 5 bases from V and 3 bases from J; junction bases left unmatched: 5. This CDR3 has 15 residues.

A few counts support this clonotype. The chain uses TRBV20-1 and TRBJ2-1; the match to TRBD2 covers 13 bases. From germline, CDR1 is DFQATT and CDR2 SNEGSKA (reference sequence). This CDR3 is 15 amino acids long. V shed 6 bases, J shed 8 bases, and the junction held 10 bases outside the gene matches. In nucleotides, the CDR3 is TGCAGTGCCGCTCTCGGACTAGCGGGGGTTTATGAGCAGTTCTTC. Translation: CSAALGLAGVYEQFF.

Many counts were recorded for this clonotype. The rearrangement links TRBV12-3 or TRBV12-4 to TRBJ2-5; possibly TRBD1 for D (6 bases). V lost 5 bases and J 6 bases, leaving 19 bases between the germline ends. The CDR3 runs to 15 residues. As DNA, the CDR3 is TGTGCCAGCAGTCCGACAGGTGGAGTTCGAAAGACCCAGTACTTC. Protein sequence: CASSPTGGVRKTQYF.

The rearrangement links TRBV18 to TRBJ2-3, with 7 bases lining up with TRBD2. The germline gives CDR1 KGHSH, CDR2 LQKENI. Trimming took 3 bases from V and 6 from J; bases not matched to a gene: 9. The CDR3 runs to 15 residues. The CDR3 loop reads CASSPSTSLEDTQYF. In DNA, the CDR3 is TGTGCCAGCTCACCTTCGACTAGCCTGGAGGATACGCAGTATTTT. Supplemented by reference TRBV18 and TRBJ2-3, the full variable domain reads NAGVMQNPRHLVRRRGQEARLRCSPMKGHSHVYWYRQLPEEGLKFMVYLQKENIIDESGMPKERFSAEFPKEGPSILRIQQVVRGDSAAYFCASSPSTSLEDTQYFGPGTRLTVL.

The gene calls are TRBV12-3 or TRBV12-4 and TRBJ2-7; TRBD2 matches 13 bases. This CDR3 comprises 16 residues. V gave up 5 bases and J gave up 1 base; unmatched junction bases: 5. The CDR3 sequence: CASSPRGLAGSYEQYF. In DNA form, the CDR3 reads TGTGCCAGCAGTCCACGGGGACTAGCGGGGTCCTACGAGCAGTACTTC.

This chain uses TRBV7-3 with TRBJ2-7; TRBD1 matches 7 bases. The CDR3 is 15 residues long. The J segment lost 4 bases and the V segment lost 2 bases, leaving 8 bases of the junction unmatched. The germline V gene encodes CDR1 SGHTA and CDR2 FQGTGA. The CDR3 is CASSLGPGQNYEQYF. The CDR3 bases are TGTGCCAGCAGCTTAGGTCCGGGACAGAATTACGAGCAGTACTTC.

V and J are TRBV12-3 or TRBV12-4 and TRBJ1-2; D is undetermined. V gave up 5 bases and J gave up 4 bases, with 11 bases separating them. The CDR3 is 13 amino acids. CDR3 bases: TGTGCCAGCAGTGTTGCCCCCCCCTATGGCTACACCTTC. It encodes CASSVAPPYGYTF.